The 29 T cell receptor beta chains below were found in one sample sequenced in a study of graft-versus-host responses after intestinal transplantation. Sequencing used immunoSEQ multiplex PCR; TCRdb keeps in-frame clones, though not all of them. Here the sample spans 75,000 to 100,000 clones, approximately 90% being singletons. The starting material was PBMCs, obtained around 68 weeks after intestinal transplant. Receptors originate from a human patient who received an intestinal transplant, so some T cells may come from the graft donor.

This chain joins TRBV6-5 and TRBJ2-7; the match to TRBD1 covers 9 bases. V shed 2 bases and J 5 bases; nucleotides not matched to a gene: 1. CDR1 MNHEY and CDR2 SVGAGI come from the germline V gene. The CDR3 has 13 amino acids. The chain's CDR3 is CASSYGDRDEQYF. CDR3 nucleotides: TGTGCCAGCAGTTACGGGGACAGGGACGAGCAGTACTTC.

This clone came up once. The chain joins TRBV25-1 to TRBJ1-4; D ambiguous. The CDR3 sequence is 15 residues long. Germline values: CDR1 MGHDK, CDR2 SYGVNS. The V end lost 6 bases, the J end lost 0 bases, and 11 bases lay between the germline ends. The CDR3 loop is CASSPTGATNEKLFF. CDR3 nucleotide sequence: TGTGCCAGCAGCCCCACCGGTGCAACTAATGAAAAACTGTTTTTT.

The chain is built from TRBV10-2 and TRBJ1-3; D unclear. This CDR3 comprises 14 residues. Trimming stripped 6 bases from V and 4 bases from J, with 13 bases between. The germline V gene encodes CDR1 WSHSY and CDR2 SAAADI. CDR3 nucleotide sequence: TGCGCCAGCAGGGCTTCCTCGGACGGAAACACCATATATTTT. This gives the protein CASRASSDGNTIYF.

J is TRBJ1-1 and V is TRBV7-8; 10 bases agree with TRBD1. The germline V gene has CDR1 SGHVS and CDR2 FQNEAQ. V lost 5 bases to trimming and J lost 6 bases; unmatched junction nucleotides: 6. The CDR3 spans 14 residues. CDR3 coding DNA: TGTGCCAGCAGCGGATGGACAGGGGGGGCTGAAGCTTTCTTT. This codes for CASSGWTGGAEAFF.

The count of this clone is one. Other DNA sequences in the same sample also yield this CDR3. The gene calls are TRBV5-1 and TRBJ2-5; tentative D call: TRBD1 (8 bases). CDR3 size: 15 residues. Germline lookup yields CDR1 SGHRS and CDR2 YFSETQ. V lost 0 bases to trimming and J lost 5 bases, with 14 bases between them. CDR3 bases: TGCGCCAGCAGCTTGGCCGGACAGGGAGGGGAGACCCAGTACTTC. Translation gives CASSLAGQGGETQYF.

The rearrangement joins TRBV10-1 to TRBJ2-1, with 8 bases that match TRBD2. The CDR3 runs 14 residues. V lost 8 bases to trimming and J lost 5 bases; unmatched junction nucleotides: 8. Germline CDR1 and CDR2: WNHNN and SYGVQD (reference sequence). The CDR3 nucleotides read TGCGCCAGCGGGCGAAGCGGGGGCCACAATGAGCAGTTCTTC. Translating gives CASGRSGGHNEQFF.

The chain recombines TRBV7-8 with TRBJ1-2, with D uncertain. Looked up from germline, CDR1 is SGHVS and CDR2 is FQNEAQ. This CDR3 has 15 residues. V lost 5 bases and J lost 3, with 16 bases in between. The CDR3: CASSPPGQPHYGYTF. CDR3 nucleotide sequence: TGTGCCAGCAGCCCTCCCGGGCAGCCGCACTATGGCTACACCTTC.

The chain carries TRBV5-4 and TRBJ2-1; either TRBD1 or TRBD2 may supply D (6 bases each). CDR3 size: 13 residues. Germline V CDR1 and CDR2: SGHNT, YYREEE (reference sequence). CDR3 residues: CAPAGRGGNEQFF. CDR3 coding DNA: TGTGCGCCAGCCGGTCGAGGGGGGAATGAGCAGTTCTTC.

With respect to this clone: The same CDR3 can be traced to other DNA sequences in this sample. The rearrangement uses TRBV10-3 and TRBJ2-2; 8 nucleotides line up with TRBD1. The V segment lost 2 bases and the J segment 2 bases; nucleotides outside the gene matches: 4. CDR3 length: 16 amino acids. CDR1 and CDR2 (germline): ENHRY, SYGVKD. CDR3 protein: CAISEDRGRNTGELFF. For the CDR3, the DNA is TGTGCCATCAGTGAGGACAGGGGCCGAAACACCGGGGAGCTGTTTTTT.

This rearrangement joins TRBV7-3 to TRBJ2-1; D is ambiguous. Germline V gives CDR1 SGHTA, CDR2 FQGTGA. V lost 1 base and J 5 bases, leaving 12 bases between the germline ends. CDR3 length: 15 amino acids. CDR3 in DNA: TGTGCCAGCAGCTTAATAGGGCTACAAAACAATGAGCAGTTCTTC. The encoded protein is CASSLIGLQNNEQFF.

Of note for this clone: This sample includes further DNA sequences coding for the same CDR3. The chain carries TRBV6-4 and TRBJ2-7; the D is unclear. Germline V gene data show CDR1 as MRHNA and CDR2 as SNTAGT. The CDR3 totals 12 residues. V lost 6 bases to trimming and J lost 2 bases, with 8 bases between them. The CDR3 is CASRPPTYEQYF. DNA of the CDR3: TGTGCCAGCAGACCACCGACCTACGAGCAGTACTTC.

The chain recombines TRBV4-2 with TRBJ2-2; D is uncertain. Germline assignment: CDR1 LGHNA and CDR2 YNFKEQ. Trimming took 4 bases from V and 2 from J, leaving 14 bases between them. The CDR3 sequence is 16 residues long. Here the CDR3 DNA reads TGTGCCAGCAGCCTCCCGAGGACGGGCAACACCGGGGAGCTGTTTTTT. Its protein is CASSLPRTGNTGELFF.

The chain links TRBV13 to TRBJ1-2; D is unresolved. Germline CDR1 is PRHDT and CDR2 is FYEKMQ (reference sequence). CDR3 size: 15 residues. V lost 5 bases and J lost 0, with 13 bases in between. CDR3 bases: TGTGCCAGCAGCCACGGGGTCCCAGCTAACTATGGCTACACCTTC. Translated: CASSHGVPANYGYTF. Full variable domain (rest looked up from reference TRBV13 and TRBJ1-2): AAGVIQSPRHLIKEKRETATLKCYPIPRHDTVYWYQQGPGQDPQFLISFYEKMQSDKGSIPDRFSAQQFSDYHSELNMSSLELGDSALYFCASSHGVPANYGYTFGSGTRLTVV.

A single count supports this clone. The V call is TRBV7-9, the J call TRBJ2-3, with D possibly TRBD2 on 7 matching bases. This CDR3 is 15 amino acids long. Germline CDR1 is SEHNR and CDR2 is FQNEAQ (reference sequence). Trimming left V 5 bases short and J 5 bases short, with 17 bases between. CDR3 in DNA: TGTGCCAGCAGCCTCTCACGGGGGGCCGGAGATACGCAGTATTTT. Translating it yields CASSLSRGAGDTQYF.

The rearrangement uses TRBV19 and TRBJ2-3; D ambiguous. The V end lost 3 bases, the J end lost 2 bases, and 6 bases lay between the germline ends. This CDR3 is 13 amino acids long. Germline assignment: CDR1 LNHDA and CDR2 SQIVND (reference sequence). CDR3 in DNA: TGTGCCAGTAGTATTTCCCACACAGATACGCAGTATTTT. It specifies CASSISHTDTQYF.

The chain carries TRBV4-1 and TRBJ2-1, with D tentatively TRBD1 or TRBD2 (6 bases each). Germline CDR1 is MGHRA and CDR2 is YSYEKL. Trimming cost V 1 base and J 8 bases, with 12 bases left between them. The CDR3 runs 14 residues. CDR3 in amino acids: CASSQVGGRDEQFF. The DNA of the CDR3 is TGCGCCAGCAGCCAAGTAGGGGGGCGGGATGAGCAGTTCTTC.

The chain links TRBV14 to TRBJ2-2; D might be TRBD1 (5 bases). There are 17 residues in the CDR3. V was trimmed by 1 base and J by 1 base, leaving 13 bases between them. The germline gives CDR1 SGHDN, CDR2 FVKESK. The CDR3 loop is CASSQGPWGMNTGELFF. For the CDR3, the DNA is TGTGCCAGCAGCCAAGGGCCCTGGGGCATGAACACCGGGGAGCTGTTTTTT. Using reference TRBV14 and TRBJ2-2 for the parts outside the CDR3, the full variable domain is EAGVTQFPSHSVIEKGQTVTLRCDPISGHDNLYWYRRVMGKEIKFLLHFVKESKQDESGMPNNRFLAERTGGTYSTLKVQPAELEDSGVYFCASSQGPWGMNTGELFFGEGSRLTVL.

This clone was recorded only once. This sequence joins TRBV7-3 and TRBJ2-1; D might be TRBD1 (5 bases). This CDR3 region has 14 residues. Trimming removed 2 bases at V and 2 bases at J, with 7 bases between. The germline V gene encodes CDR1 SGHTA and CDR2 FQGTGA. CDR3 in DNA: TGTGCCAGCAGCTTAGGACAAGCCTACAATGAGCAGTTCTTC. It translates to CASSLGQAYNEQFF.

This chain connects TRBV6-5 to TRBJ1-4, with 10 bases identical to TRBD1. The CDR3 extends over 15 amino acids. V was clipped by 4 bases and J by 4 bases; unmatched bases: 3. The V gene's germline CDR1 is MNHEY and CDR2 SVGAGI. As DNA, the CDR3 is TGTGCCAGCAGTTCAGGGACAGGGGTTAATGAAAAACTGTTTTTT. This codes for CASSSGTGVNEKLFF.

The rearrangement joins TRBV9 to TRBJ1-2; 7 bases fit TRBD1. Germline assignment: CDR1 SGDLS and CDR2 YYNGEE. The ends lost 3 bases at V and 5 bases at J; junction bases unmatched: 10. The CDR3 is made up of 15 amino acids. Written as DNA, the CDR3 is TGTGCCAGCAGCGCCCGACAGGGCCTATCGTATGGCTACACCTTC. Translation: CASSARQGLSYGYTF.

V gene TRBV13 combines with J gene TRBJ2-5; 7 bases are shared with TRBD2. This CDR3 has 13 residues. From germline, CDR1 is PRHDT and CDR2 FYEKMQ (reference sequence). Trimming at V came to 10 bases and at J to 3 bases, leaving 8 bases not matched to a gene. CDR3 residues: CATRDYLKETQYF. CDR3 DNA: TGTGCCACCCGGGACTACCTTAAAGAGACCCAGTACTTC. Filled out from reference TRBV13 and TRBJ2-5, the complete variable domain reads AAGVIQSPRHLIKEKRETATLKCYPIPRHDTVYWYQQGPGQDPQFLISFYEKMQSDKGSIPDRFSAQQFSDYHSELNMSSLELGDSALYFCATRDYLKETQYFGPGTRLLVL.

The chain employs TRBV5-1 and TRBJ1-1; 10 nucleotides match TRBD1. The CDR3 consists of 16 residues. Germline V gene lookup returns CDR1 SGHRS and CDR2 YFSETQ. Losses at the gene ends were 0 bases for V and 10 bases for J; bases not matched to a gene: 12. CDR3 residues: CASSLAPGQGKSVAFF. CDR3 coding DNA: TGCGCCAGCAGCTTGGCCCCGGGACAGGGGAAGTCCGTAGCTTTCTTT.

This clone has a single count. In DNA, the CDR3 is TGTGCCAGCAGCTCGCCGGGACAGACCTACGAGCAGTACTTC. It yields the protein CASSSPGQTYEQYF. The V call is TRBV13, the J call TRBJ2-5; TRBD1 matches at 7 bases. The assigned J gene may be wrong: the sequence end matches TRBJ2-7 better. Germline V gene sequence: CDR1 PRHDT, CDR2 FYEKMQ (reference sequence). There are 14 residues in the CDR3.

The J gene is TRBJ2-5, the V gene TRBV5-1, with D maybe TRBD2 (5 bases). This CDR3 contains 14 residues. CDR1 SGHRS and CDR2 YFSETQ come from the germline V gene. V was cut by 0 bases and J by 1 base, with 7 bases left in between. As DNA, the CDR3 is TGCGCCAGCAGCTTGGCGGGGTTCCAAGAGACCCAGTACTTC. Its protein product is CASSLAGFQETQYF.

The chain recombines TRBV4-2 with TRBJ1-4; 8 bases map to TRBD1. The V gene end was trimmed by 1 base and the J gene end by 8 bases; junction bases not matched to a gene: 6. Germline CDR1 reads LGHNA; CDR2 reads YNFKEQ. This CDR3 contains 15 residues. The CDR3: CASSQADRGGEKLFF. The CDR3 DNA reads TGTGCCAGCAGCCAAGCCGACAGGGGAGGGGAAAAACTGTTTTTT.

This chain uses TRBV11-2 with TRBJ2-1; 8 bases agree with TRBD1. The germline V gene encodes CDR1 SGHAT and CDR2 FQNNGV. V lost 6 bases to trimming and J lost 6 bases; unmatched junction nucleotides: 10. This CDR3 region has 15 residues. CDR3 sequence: CASSRDRGTLNEQFF. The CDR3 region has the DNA TGTGCCAGCAGTCGAGACAGGGGCACCCTCAATGAGCAGTTCTTC.

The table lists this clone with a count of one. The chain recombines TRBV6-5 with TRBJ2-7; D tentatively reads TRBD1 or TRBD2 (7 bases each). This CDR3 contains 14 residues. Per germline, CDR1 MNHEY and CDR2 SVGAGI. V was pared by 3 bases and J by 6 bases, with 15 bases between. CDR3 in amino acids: CASSYGRGLVEQYF. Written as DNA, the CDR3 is TGTGCCAGCAGTTATGGGAGGGGGCTCGTCGAGCAGTACTTC.

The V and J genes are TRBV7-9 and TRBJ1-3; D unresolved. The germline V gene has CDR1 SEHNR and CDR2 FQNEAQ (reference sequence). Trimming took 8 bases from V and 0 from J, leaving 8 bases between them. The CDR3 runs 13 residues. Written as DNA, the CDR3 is TGTGCCAGCTTGTCTGGCTCTGGAAACACCATATATTTT. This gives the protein CASLSGSGNTIYF. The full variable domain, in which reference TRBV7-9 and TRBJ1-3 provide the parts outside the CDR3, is DTGVSQNPRHKITKRGQNVTFRCDPISEHNRLYWYRQTLGQGPEFLTYFQNEAQLEKSRLLSDRFSAERPKGSFSTLEIQRTEQGDSAMYLCASLSGSGNTIYFGEGSWLTVV.

The CDR3 DNA reads as TGTGCCAGCAGCCCCCGAGGGGGAGGGGACAGGACCTTCCCTTCACCCCTCCACTTT. Its protein product is CASSPRGGGDRTFPSPLHF. The rearrangement uses TRBV9 and TRBJ1-6; 8 nucleotides align to TRBD1. V lost 4 bases and J lost 9; bases outside the gene matches: 21. The CDR3 loop spans 19 amino acids. The germline V gene encodes CDR1 SGDLS and CDR2 YYNGEE. The full variable domain, with the rest looked up from reference TRBV9 and TRBJ1-6, is DSGVTQTPKHLITATGQRVTLRCSPRSGDLSVYWYQQSLDQGLQFLIQYYNGEERAKGNILERFSAQQFPDLHSELNLSSLELGDSALYFCASSPRGGGDRTFPSPLHFGNGTRLTVT.